This T cell receptor (beta chain) originates from a study of blood T cell repertoires in COVID-19. The table came from immunoSEQ multiplex PCR; TCRdb's copy has only in-frame clones and leaves some out. The sample gives about 94,000 clones, about 80% of which show up once; around 5.8% is in the top ten. Germline CDR1 SGHTA, CDR2 FQGNSA. CDR3 size: 16 residues. The ends were cut back, 1 base at V and 0 bases at J, with 7 bases in the middle. The sample was peripheral blood. The TCR sequence derives from a man aged 55 to 70 with acute or convalescent COVID-19. The rearrangement joins TRBV7-2 to TRBJ2-6; D is undetermined. In nucleotides, the CDR3 is TGTGCCAGCAGCTTAGTAGTGAGCTCTGGGGCCAACGTCCTGACTTTC. Its protein product is CASSLVVSSGANVLTF.